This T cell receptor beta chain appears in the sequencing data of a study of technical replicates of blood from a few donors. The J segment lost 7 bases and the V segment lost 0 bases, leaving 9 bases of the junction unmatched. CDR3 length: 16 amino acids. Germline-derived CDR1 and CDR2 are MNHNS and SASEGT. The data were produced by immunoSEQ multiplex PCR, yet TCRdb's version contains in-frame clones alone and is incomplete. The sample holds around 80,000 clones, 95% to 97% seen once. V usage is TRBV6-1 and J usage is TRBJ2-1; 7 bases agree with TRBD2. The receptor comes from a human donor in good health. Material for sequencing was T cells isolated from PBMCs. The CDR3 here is CASSEAVREGHNEQFF. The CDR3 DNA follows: TGTGCCAGCAGTGAAGCAGTGAGGGAGGGCCATAATGAGCAGTTCTTC.